Sequencing of this TCR beta chain was carried out in a study of blood T cell repertoires in COVID-19. In the study's own analysis: Amplification of reference gene primers was used by the study to estimate nucleated cell counts. Libraries were prepared by immunoSEQ multiplex PCR; TCRdb keeps only in-frame clonotypes and omits some of them. V and J calls and clone size are those listed in that table; D and trimming were worked out from the DNA. The sample lists some 200,000 clones, 80% occurring once. The ends lost 5 bases at V and 1 base at J; junction bases unmatched: 4. CDR1 GTSNPN and CDR2 SVGIG come from the germline V gene (reference sequence). The CDR3 is 13 amino acids.

The sequence was obtained from a woman in her 70s with acute or convalescent COVID-19. The J gene is TRBJ1-1, the V gene TRBV30; TRBD1 matches 7 bases. The sample was peripheral blood. CDR3 in DNA: TGTGCCTGGGGGGGACAGAAGAACACTGAAGCTTTCTTT. Its protein is CAWGGQKNTEAFF.